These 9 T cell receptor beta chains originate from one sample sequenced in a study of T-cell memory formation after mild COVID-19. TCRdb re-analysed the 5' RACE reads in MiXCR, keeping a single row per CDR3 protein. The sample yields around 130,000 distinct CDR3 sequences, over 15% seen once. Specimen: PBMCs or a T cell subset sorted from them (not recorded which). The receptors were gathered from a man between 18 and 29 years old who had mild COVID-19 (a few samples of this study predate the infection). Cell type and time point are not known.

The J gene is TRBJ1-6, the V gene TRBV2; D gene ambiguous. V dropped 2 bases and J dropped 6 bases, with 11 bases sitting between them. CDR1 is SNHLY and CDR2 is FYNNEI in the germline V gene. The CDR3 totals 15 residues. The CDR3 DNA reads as TGTGCCAGCAGTGAATTCCGGTTGAGTAATTCACCCCTCCACTTT. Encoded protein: CASSEFRLSNSPLHF.

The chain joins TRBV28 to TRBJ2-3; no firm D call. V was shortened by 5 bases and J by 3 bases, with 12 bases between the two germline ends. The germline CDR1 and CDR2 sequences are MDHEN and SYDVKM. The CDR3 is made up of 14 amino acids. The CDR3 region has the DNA TGTGCCAGCAGTGTGGGCTCCCGGACAGATACGCAGTATTTT. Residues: CASSVGSRTDTQYF.

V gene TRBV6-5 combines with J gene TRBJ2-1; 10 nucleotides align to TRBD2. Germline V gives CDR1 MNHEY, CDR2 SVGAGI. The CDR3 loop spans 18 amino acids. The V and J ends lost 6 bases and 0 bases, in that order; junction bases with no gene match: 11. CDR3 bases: TGTGCCAGCAGGAAGGGAGGGCTAGCGGGGGCCTCCTACAATGAGCAGTTCTTC. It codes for CASRKGGLAGASYNEQFF.

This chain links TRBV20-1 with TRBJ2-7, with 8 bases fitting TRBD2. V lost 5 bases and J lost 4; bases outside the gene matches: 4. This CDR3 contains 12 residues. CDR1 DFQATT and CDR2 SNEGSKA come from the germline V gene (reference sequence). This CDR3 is CSAQRGPYEQYF. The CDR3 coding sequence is TGCAGTGCTCAGCGGGGGCCGTACGAGCAGTACTTC.

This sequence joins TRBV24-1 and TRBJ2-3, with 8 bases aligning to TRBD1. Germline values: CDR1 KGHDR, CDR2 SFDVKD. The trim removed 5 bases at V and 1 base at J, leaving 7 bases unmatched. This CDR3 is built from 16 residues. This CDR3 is CATSGTGSRGTDTQYF. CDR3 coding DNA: TGTGCCACCAGTGGGACAGGGAGTCGGGGCACAGATACGCAGTATTTT.

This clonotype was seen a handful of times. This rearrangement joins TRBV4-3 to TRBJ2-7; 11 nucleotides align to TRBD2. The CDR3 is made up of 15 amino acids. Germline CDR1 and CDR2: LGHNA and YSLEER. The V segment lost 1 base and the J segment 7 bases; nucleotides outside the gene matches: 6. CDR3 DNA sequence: TGCGCCAGCAGCCAAGGTAGCGGGGGGGCTAGGGAGCAGTACTTC. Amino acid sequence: CASSQGSGGAREQYF.

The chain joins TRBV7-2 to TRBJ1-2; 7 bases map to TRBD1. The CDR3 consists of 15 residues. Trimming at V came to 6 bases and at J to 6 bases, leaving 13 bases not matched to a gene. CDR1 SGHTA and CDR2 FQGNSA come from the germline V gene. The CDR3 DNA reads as TGTGCCAGCAGAGTAGGAGGGCAGGGGGTGCATGGCTACACCTTC. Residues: CASRVGGQGVHGYTF.

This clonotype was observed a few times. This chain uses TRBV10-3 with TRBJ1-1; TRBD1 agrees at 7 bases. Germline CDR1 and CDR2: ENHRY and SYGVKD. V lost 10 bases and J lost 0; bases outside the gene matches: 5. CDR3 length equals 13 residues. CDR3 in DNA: TGTGCCACTGCGGGACAGATGAACACTGAAGCTTTCTTT. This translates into CATAGQMNTEAFF.

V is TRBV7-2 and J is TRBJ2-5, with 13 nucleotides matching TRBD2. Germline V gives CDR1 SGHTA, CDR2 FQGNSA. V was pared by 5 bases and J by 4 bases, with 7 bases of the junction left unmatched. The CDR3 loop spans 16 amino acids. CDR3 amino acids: CASSTRLAGGVETQYF. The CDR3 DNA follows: TGTGCCAGCAGCACACGACTAGCGGGGGGTGTAGAGACCCAGTACTTC.